Each of the 3 T cell receptor beta chains below was sequenced from the same sample in a study of cytomegalovirus exposure and HLA in healthy donors. Primers: 60 Vbeta forward and 13 Jbeta reverse. Profiled with immunoSEQ multiplex PCR; TCRdb holds only in-frame clones, not every one. The sample carries about 89,000 clones, about 85% recorded once. The sequencing sample was made of PBMCs. The receptors come from a middle-aged man in good health and CMV-seropositive.

The chain uses TRBV5-1 and TRBJ2-3; TRBD2 matches 14 bases. The length of the CDR3 is 19 residues. After removal of 4 bases from V and 1 base from J, the junction contained 11 bases not matched to a gene. Per the germline V gene, CDR1 is SGHRS and CDR2 is YFSETQ. The DNA of the CDR3 is TGCGCCAGCAGCCTACGTCCCGGGACTAGCGGGAGAGGCACAGATACGCAGTATTTT. This gives the protein CASSLRPGTSGRGTDTQYF.

This clone has a single count. The rearrangement joins TRBV5-1 to TRBJ2-2; unclear D gene. CDR3 length equals 16 residues. Germline loops: CDR1 SGHRS, CDR2 YFSETQ. V was clipped by 0 bases and J by 1 base, with 10 bases between them. CDR3 bases: TGCGCCAGCAGCTTGGTGGGCCAAGAGAACACCGGGGAGCTGTTTTTT. Amino acids: CASSLVGQENTGELFF.

J is TRBJ2-3 and V is TRBV7-9; no clear D gene. CDR3 length: 15 residues. The V end lost 1 base, the J end lost 3 bases, and 11 bases lay between the germline ends. CDR1 and CDR2 from the germline V gene are SEHNR and FQNEAQ (reference sequence). The CDR3 nucleotides read TGTGCCAGCAGCTTAGGTGGGCGCAAGACAGATACGCAGTATTTT. Translating gives CASSLGGRKTDTQYF.